A single sample is the source of the 15 T cell receptor beta chains below, sequenced in a study of CD8 T cells in ankylosing spondylitis. Each CDR3 protein is one row after TCRdb ran MiXCR on the 5' RACE reads. The sample has about 300,000 distinct CDR3 sequences, approximately 10% seen once; the top ten hold roughly 9.5%. The sequencing sample was made of blood, either unsorted or a sorted T cell fraction (not recorded which). The receptors originated from a female donor with ankylosing spondylitis or in good health (not recorded which).

This clonotype was recorded many times. The chain employs TRBV18 and TRBJ2-5; 7 positions match TRBD2. The CDR3 has 15 amino acids. CDR1 and CDR2 from the germline V gene are KGHSH and LQKENI. The junction had 5 bases not matched to a gene; V was cut back by 3 bases and J by 1 base. The CDR3 here is CASSPKAGPQETQYF. For the CDR3, the DNA is TGTGCCAGCTCACCGAAAGCGGGGCCCCAAGAGACCCAGTACTTC.

This clonotype occurred many times. The CDR3 coding sequence is TGCGCCAGCAGGGCGGGACCTAACACCGGGGAGCTGTTTTTT. Translated: CASRAGPNTGELFF. The J gene is TRBJ2-2, the V gene TRBV5-1; D is possibly TRBD2 (6 bases). V was trimmed by 5 bases and J by 2 bases, leaving 10 bases between them. The CDR3 covers 14 residues. Germline CDR1 SGHRS, CDR2 YFSETQ.

This clonotype was counted at least ten times. The chain has TRBV28 and TRBJ1-2, with D possibly being TRBD1 (5 bases). The CDR3 consists of 16 residues. The germline CDR1 and CDR2 sequences are MDHEN and SYDVKM. V lost 6 bases and J lost 8, with 25 bases in between. The CDR3 here is CASRSSDREGMMGYTF. Written as DNA, the CDR3 is TGTGCCAGCAGGAGTTCCGACAGAGAGGGTATGATGGGCTACACCTTC.

This clonotype came up a few times. The J gene is TRBJ1-4, the V gene TRBV25-1; possible D gene TRBD1, 5 bases. The CDR3 has 14 amino acids. The V gene lost 1 base and the J gene lost 7 bases, with 10 bases spanning the gap. Germline lookup yields CDR1 MGHDK and CDR2 SYGVNS. The CDR3 loop is CASSEFGAGEKLFF. CDR3 sequence (DNA): TGTGCCAGCAGTGAATTCGGGGCCGGTGAAAAACTGTTTTTT.

This clonotype showed up many times. The genes are TRBV11-2 and TRBJ2-1; 11 bases are a match to TRBD2. The V segment lost 5 bases and the J segment 6 bases; nucleotides outside the gene matches: 9. Germline V gives CDR1 SGHAT, CDR2 FQNNGV. This CDR3 comprises 16 residues. As DNA, the CDR3 is TGTGCCAGCAGCGAAGGTTGGCTAGCGGGAGGCAATGAGCAGTTCTTC. It yields the protein CASSEGWLAGGNEQFF.

The CDR3: CASSRTRRREKLFF. CDR3 in DNA: TGTGCCAGCAGCCGGACCCGGAGGCGAGAAAAACTGTTTTTT. The chain carries TRBV7-9 and TRBJ1-4; D is undetermined. Trimming pared 5 bases from V and 8 bases from J, leaving 15 bases between. This CDR3 is 14 amino acids long. Germline CDR1 SEHNR, CDR2 FQNEAQ (reference sequence).

This clonotype was observed at least ten times. The J gene is TRBJ2-7, the V gene TRBV20-1; D ambiguous. V was clipped by 0 bases and J by 0 bases, with 9 bases between them. CDR3 size: 14 residues. From germline, CDR1 is DFQATT and CDR2 SNEGSKA (reference sequence). CDR3 residues: CSARDLYRSYEQYF. The CDR3 bases are TGCAGTGCTAGAGATTTATACCGCTCCTACGAGCAGTACTTC.

This clonotype occurred many times. V gene TRBV20-1 combines with J gene TRBJ2-3, with 8 bases matching TRBD1. Germline CDR1 and CDR2: DFQATT and SNEGSKA (reference sequence). The junction had 11 bases not matched to a gene; V was cut back by 2 bases and J by 1 base. The CDR3 spans 17 residues. The CDR3 DNA is TGCAGTGCTAGATTTAGACCCGGGACAGGACGCACAGATACGCAGTATTTT. Protein sequence: CSARFRPGTGRTDTQYF.

There are many counts of this clonotype. The chain has TRBV12-3 or TRBV12-4 and TRBJ2-6; TRBD1 matches at 7 bases. The CDR3 consists of 18 residues. V was clipped by 5 bases and J by 0 bases; unmatched bases: 10. CDR3 protein: CASSPWDRPSSGANVLTF. DNA for the CDR3: TGTGCCAGCAGTCCCTGGGACAGACCTAGCTCTGGGGCCAACGTCCTGACTTTC.

The chain combines TRBV5-5 with TRBJ1-6, with 8 bases fitting TRBD1. CDR1 SGHKS and CDR2 YYEKEE come from the germline V gene (reference sequence). The junction had 2 bases not matched to a gene; V was cut back by 4 bases and J by 8 bases. The CDR3 is 13 amino acids. CDR3 amino acids: CASSATGDSPLHF. In DNA form, the CDR3 reads TGTGCCAGCAGCGCGACAGGGGATTCACCCCTCCACTTT.

This clonotype was counted between two and nine times. The chain recombines TRBV3-1 with TRBJ1-3; D is unclear. The CDR3 extends over 16 amino acids. V lost 0 bases and J lost 8, with 17 bases in between. CDR1 LGHDT and CDR2 YNNKEL come from the germline V gene (reference sequence). CDR3 sequence: CASSQEVWQVWDTIYF. The CDR3 DNA reads TGTGCCAGCAGCCAAGAAGTCTGGCAGGTTTGGGACACCATATATTTT.

There are many counts of this clonotype. The chain couples TRBV15 to TRBJ1-5, with unresolved D. The CDR3 is 14 residues long. Trimming took 0 bases from V and 7 from J, leaving 10 bases between them. CDR1 and CDR2 (germline): LNHNV, YYDKDF (reference sequence). CDR3 residues: CATSRDDLGQPQHF. For the CDR3, the DNA is TGTGCCACCAGCAGAGATGACCTAGGGCAGCCCCAGCATTTT.

The chain is built from TRBV20-1 and TRBJ2-2, with 7 bases matching TRBD2. This CDR3 is built from 14 residues. After removal of 6 bases from V and 4 bases from J, the junction contained 8 bases not matched to a gene. Per germline, CDR1 DFQATT and CDR2 SNEGSKA (reference sequence). CDR3 in DNA: TGCAGTGCGCCGACTAGCTCGGGCACCGGGGAGCTGTTTTTT. This translates into CSAPTSSGTGELFF.

Many counts were recorded for this clonotype. J is TRBJ1-1 and V is TRBV29-1, with a tentative D call TRBD1 (5 bases). V was trimmed by 0 bases and J by 4 bases, leaving 18 bases between them. Germline V gene lookup returns CDR1 SQVTM and CDR2 ANQGSEA. There are 16 residues in the CDR3. The CDR3 reads CSVEEGVPSKGTEAFF. The CDR3 region has the DNA TGCAGCGTTGAAGAGGGGGTCCCCTCTAAGGGCACTGAAGCTTTCTTT.

There are a few counts of this clonotype. The gene calls are TRBV12-3 or TRBV12-4 and TRBJ2-5; 11 nucleotides agree with TRBD1. J lost 3 bases, V lost 7 bases, and 7 bases had no gene match. This CDR3 has 15 amino acids. CDR3 nucleotides: TGTGCCAGCACATCTTGGACAGGGGGCGAAGAGACCCAGTACTTC. Its translation: CASTSWTGGEETQYF.